The subject of this entry is one TCR beta chain. Its antigen is not identified. This sample is drawn from a study of T cell repertoires in cytomegalovirus infection. The wider study: Public signatures in TCR beta pointed to CMV infection and matching HLA type. General study findings and limits: People with CMV and the relevant HLA were identified by cumulative public TCR beta family frequency.

MiXCR, run by TCRdb on the reads, gives a single entry per CDR3 protein. The sample carries under 600,000 distinct CDR3 sequences, 16% recorded once. J lost 0 bases, V lost 5 bases, and 6 bases had no gene match. Germline-derived CDR1 and CDR2 are LNHNV and YYDKDF (reference sequence). The CDR3 length is 15 residues. The gene calls are TRBV15 and TRBJ1-2, with 7 bases matching TRBD1. This TCR was sampled from a human donor in good health (CMV status not recorded). Some clones in this sample may be carry-over from other donors' samples. Sample: CD8+ T cells from PBMCs. The DNA of the CDR3 is TGTGCCACCAGCGGCCGGGACAGCCCTAACTATGGCTACACCTTC. Protein: CATSGRDSPNYGYTF. The full variable domain, its missing parts supplied by reference TRBV15 and TRBJ1-2, is DAMVIQNPRYQVTQFGKPVTLSCSQTLNHNVMYWYQQKSSQAPKLLFHYYDKDFNNEADTPDNFQSRRPNTSFCFLDIRSPGLGDTAMYLCATSGRDSPNYGYTFGSGTRLTVV.